A single sample gave rise to the 30 T cell receptor beta chains below, sequenced in a study of Graves' ophthalmopathy and Graves' hyperthyroidism. Amplification of TCR beta CDR3 regions used RNA transcripts. Scientists carried out first-round RT-PCR using HTBI primers and then a second-round multiplex PCR. TCRdb re-derived calls from the multiplex PCR reads in MiXCR, one entry per CDR3 protein. This table has almost 400,000 distinct CDR3 sequences, around 17% appearing once. The sample taken for sequencing was peripheral blood. These receptors were collected from a woman younger than 30 with Graves' ophthalmopathy.

This clonotype was seen many times. J is TRBJ2-7 and V is TRBV11-2, with 8 nucleotides matching TRBD1. CDR1 SGHAT and CDR2 FQNNGV come from the germline V gene. CDR3 length: 14 residues. The V segment lost 3 bases and the J segment 4 bases; nucleotides outside the gene matches: 5. This chain's CDR3 is CASSLSRGLYEQYF. The DNA for the CDR3 is TGTGCCAGCAGCTTGTCCAGGGGGCTATACGAGCAGTACTTC. Drawing the rest from reference TRBV11-2 and TRBJ2-7, the complete variable domain is EAGVAQSPRYKIIEKRQSVAFWCNPISGHATLYWYQQILGQGPKLLIQFQNNGVVDDSQLPKDRFSAERLKGVDSTLKIQPAKLEDSAVYLCASSLSRGLYEQYFGPGTRLTVT.

This clonotype was counted at least ten times. The rearrangement joins TRBV2 to TRBJ2-6; D is unclear. CDR1 SNHLY and CDR2 FYNNEI come from the germline V gene. The V gene lost 6 bases and the J gene lost 0 bases, with 6 bases spanning the gap. The CDR3 runs to 14 residues. The CDR3 DNA reads as TGTGCCAGCAGACGGATCTCTGGGGCCAACGTCCTGACTTTC. Translation gives CASRRISGANVLTF.

V gene TRBV6-2 or TRBV6-3 combines with J gene TRBJ2-7; TRBD2 agrees at 9 bases. Germline values: CDR1 MNHEY, CDR2 SVGEGT. This CDR3 is built from 16 residues. After removal of 7 bases from V and 0 bases from J, the junction contained 10 bases not matched to a gene. The CDR3 nucleotides read TGTGCCAGCAAACGGTTGCCGGGACTAGCCTCCTACGAGCAGTACTTC. Protein: CASKRLPGLASYEQYF.

In this sample, this clonotype turned up many times. The V gene is TRBV27, the J gene TRBJ1-1; D unresolved. Germline V CDR1 and CDR2: MNHEY, SMNVEV (reference sequence). The CDR3 totals 15 residues. V dropped 0 bases and J dropped 1 base, with 9 bases sitting between them. CDR3 sequence reads: CASSLSSPRNTEAFF. CDR3 DNA sequence: TGTGCCAGCAGTTTATCGTCGCCCCGGAACACTGAAGCTTTCTTT.

This clonotype was recorded at least ten times. The rearrangement uses TRBV20-1 and TRBJ2-5, with 7 bases aligning to TRBD2. The CDR3 covers 12 residues. In germline, CDR1 is DFQATT, CDR2 SNEGSKA (reference sequence). CDR3 loop: CSGGLNQETQYF. In DNA form, the CDR3 reads TGCAGCGGGGGACTAAACCAAGAGACCCAGTACTTC.

This chain joins TRBV28 and TRBJ2-7, with D hard to call. The CDR3 covers 13 residues. CDR1 and CDR2 (germline): MDHEN, SYDVKM. Trimming took 1 base from V and 3 from J, leaving 7 bases between them. The CDR3 sequence is CASSLSWYYEQYF. The CDR3 DNA follows: TGTGCCAGCAGTTTATCGTGGTACTACGAGCAGTACTTC.

The chain uses TRBV5-1 and TRBJ2-3; 12 positions agree with TRBD2. In germline, CDR1 is SGHRS, CDR2 YFSETQ. This CDR3 is 19 amino acids long. V shed 0 bases and J 4 bases; nucleotides not matched to a gene: 12. CDR3 in DNA: TGCGCCAGCAGCTTGGCCAGACTAGCGGGAGTACGGGGCGCAGATACGCAGTATTTT. Its translation: CASSLARLAGVRGADTQYF.

This clonotype showed up many times. The chain carries TRBV7-2 and TRBJ2-7; 8 bases map to TRBD1. The CDR3 sequence is 15 residues long. V trimming: 5 bases; J trimming: 7 bases; junction bases outside the gene matches: 13. Germline V CDR1 and CDR2: SGHTA, FQGNSA. DNA for the CDR3: TGTGCCAGCAGCCCGCGACAGGGGTGGTTGGGAGAGCAGTACTTC. Amino acid sequence: CASSPRQGWLGEQYF.

There are a few counts of this clonotype. This chain connects TRBV4-2 to TRBJ2-6, with D possibly TRBD1 on 6 matching bases. Germline V CDR1 and CDR2: LGHNA, YNFKEQ. The CDR3 totals 18 residues. Trimming stripped 4 bases from V and 0 bases from J, with 16 bases between. CDR3 region: CASSLRPGRGSGANVLTF. In nucleotides, the CDR3 is TGTGCCAGCAGCCTGCGTCCCGGCAGGGGCTCTGGGGCCAACGTCCTGACTTTC.

The gene calls are TRBV15 and TRBJ2-5; TRBD1 is a possible D gene (6 bases). With 5 bases removed from V and 1 base from J, the gap between germline ends came to 17 bases. The length of the CDR3 is 16 residues. Germline assignment: CDR1 LNHNV and CDR2 YYDKDF (reference sequence). CDR3 sequence reads: CATSGRDWTAQETQYF. Written as DNA, the CDR3 is TGTGCCACCAGCGGACGGGATTGGACAGCCCAAGAGACCCAGTACTTC.

In this sample, this clonotype turned up many times. The chain joins TRBV25-1 to TRBJ1-1; tentatively, D is TRBD1 (6 bases). With 5 bases removed from V and 6 bases from J, the gap between germline ends came to 19 bases. This CDR3 comprises 15 residues. Per the germline V gene, CDR1 is MGHDK and CDR2 is SYGVNS. The DNA of the CDR3 is TGTGCCAGCAGTCCCTTGGCGGGGGGCGGCGCTGAAGCTTTCTTT. This sequence encodes CASSPLAGGGAEAFF.

This clonotype was counted only a few times. The CDR3 protein is CASSPGGCGYEQYF. The CDR3 nucleotides read TGTGCCAGCAGTCCTGGGGGGTGCGGGTACGAGCAGTACTTC. The V and J genes are TRBV6-1 and TRBJ2-7, with D maybe TRBD2 (6 bases). The germline V gene encodes CDR1 MNHNS and CDR2 SASEGT. CDR3 length: 14 amino acids. V lost 5 bases to trimming and J lost 4 bases, with 15 bases between them.

This clonotype was seen ten or more times. The chain employs TRBV11-1 and TRBJ2-2; 8 bases fit TRBD2. The CDR3 consists of 18 residues. Trimming cost V 5 bases and J 4 bases; bases outside gene matches: 15. Germline loops: CDR1 SGHAT, CDR2 FQDESV (reference sequence). In DNA, the CDR3 is TGTGCCAGCAGCCCCTCGGGAGGGGCGGTTCCGAGCACCGGGGAGCTGTTTTTT. Translated, it gives CASSPSGGAVPSTGELFF.

This clonotype has a count of ten or more. The chain couples TRBV15 to TRBJ1-2; the match to TRBD1 covers 9 bases. The CDR3 consists of 15 residues. Germline V gene sequence: CDR1 LNHNV, CDR2 YYDKDF (reference sequence). With 3 bases clipped from V and 5 bases from J, the junction kept 7 bases outside the gene matches. The CDR3 coding sequence is TGTGCCACCAGCAGCCGGGACAGGGTGGGGTATGGCTACACCTTC. This encodes CATSSRDRVGYGYTF.

This clonotype has at least ten counts. V and J are TRBV5-1 and TRBJ1-1; D is unresolved. Germline V CDR1 and CDR2: SGHRS, YFSETQ. This CDR3 contains 15 residues. Between the trimmed V and J ends, which lost 0 bases and 1 base, there was a span of 10 bases. CDR3 sequence: CASSLVGARNTEAFF. Here the CDR3 DNA reads TGCGCCAGCAGCTTGGTAGGCGCTCGGAACACTGAAGCTTTCTTT.

This clonotype was observed at least ten times. This sequence joins TRBV6-2 or TRBV6-3 and TRBJ2-7, with TRBD2 matching over 7 bases. Germline V lookup: CDR1 MNHEY, CDR2 SVGEGT. This CDR3 is 14 amino acids long. Unmatched junction bases numbered 11, after V lost 5 bases and J lost 7 bases. This CDR3 is CASSSTGGTTEQYF. The CDR3 DNA is TGTGCCAGCAGTAGCACGGGAGGAACTACAGAGCAGTACTTC.

This clonotype was counted ten times or more. A junction boundary mismatches the germline segment, possibly from a read error. The genes are TRBV6-5 and TRBJ2-5, with D uncertain. The CDR3 sequence is 14 residues long. Per germline, CDR1 MNHEY and CDR2 SVGAGI. Here the CDR3 reads CASMSRPTIEAQYF. The CDR3 nucleotides read TGTGCCAGCATGTCACGACCCACTATAGAGGCCCAGTACTTC.

This clonotype was seen at least ten times. V is TRBV6-5 and J is TRBJ2-6; the D gene is possibly TRBD1 (5 bases). CDR1 MNHEY and CDR2 SVGAGI come from the germline V gene. The CDR3 contains 15 residues. V lost 9 bases, J lost 0 bases, and 12 bases lay in between. In nucleotides, the CDR3 is TGTGCCAGTAGCTCTACAGGCTCTGGGGCCAACGTCCTGACTTTC. Its translation: CASSSTGSGANVLTF.

This clonotype was recorded many times. The genes are TRBV10-1 and TRBJ1-1; TRBD1 is a possible D gene (5 bases). The CDR3 contains 14 residues. Trimming removed 5 bases from V and 4 bases from J, with 14 bases in between. Germline loops: CDR1 WNHNN, CDR2 SYGVQD (reference sequence). Here the CDR3 reads CASSMGTSLTEAFF. In DNA, the CDR3 is TGCGCCAGCAGTATGGGGACTTCCCTCACTGAAGCTTTCTTT.

This clonotype came up many times. The chain has TRBV4-2 and TRBJ2-2; no clear D gene. Between the trimmed V and J ends, which lost 1 base and 1 base, there was a span of 7 bases. Germline CDR1 LGHNA, CDR2 YNFKEQ. The length of the CDR3 is 15 residues. The CDR3 DNA reads TGTGCCAGCAGCCAAGCCGACAAGAACACCGGGGAGCTGTTTTTT. It specifies CASSQADKNTGELFF.

The gene calls are TRBV12-3 or TRBV12-4 and TRBJ2-7, with TRBD2 identical over 7 bases. J was trimmed by 2 bases and V by 6 bases; bases with no gene match: 10. This CDR3 spans 15 amino acids. The DNA of the CDR3 is TGTGCCAGCAGCCCACTCCCTAGCGGAGCCTACGAGCAGTACTTC. This sequence encodes CASSPLPSGAYEQYF.

At least ten counts were recorded for this clonotype. The chain links TRBV15 to TRBJ2-7; TRBD1 matches at 8 bases. The V segment lost 7 bases and the J segment 5 bases; nucleotides outside the gene matches: 1. The CDR3 sequence is 11 residues long. Germline V gene sequence: CDR1 LNHNV, CDR2 YYDKDF (reference sequence). The CDR3 bases are TGTGCCACCACAGGGGGCCACGAGCAGTACTTC. This encodes CATTGGHEQYF.

This clonotype has more than one count but fewer than ten. The chain links TRBV24-1 to TRBJ1-2, with 7 bases aligning to TRBD1. Germline V gene data show CDR1 as KGHDR and CDR2 as SFDVKD. V dropped 4 bases and J dropped 9; count of bases not matched to a gene: 13. The CDR3 spans 15 residues. The CDR3 bases are TGTGCCACCAGTGAAATACGACAGGGCGATATGCGCTACACCTTC. It specifies CATSEIRQGDMRYTF.

The table lists this clonotype with many counts. The genes are TRBV11-1 and TRBJ2-7, with 9 bases lining up with TRBD2. Trimming took 5 bases from V and 3 from J; bases not matched to a gene: 11. From germline, CDR1 is SGHAT and CDR2 FQDESV (reference sequence). This CDR3 is built from 16 residues. The CDR3 DNA reads TGTGCCAGCAGCACTCGGGAGGGGACTAGCCTCTACGAGCAGTACTTC. This gives the protein CASSTREGTSLYEQYF.

This clonotype was counted at least ten times. The chain joins TRBV5-1 to TRBJ1-2, with no clear D. V was trimmed by 4 bases and J by 5 bases, leaving 18 bases between them. Germline CDR1 and CDR2: SGHRS and YFSETQ. The CDR3 has 15 residues. CDR3 nucleotides: TGCGCCAGCAGCAGTATCTTCGGGCCACAATATGGCTACACCTTC. Translating gives CASSSIFGPQYGYTF. The full variable domain, rest sourced from reference TRBV5-1 and TRBJ1-2, is KAGVTQTPRYLIKTRGQQVTLSCSPISGHRSVSWYQQTPGQGLQFLFEYFSETQRNKGNFPGRFSGRQFSNSRSEMNVSTLELGDSALYLCASSSIFGPQYGYTFGSGTRLTVV.

The rearrangement joins TRBV28 to TRBJ2-2; D is unclear. CDR1 is MDHEN and CDR2 is SYDVKM in the germline V gene. CDR3 length: 13 amino acids. V was clipped by 5 bases and J by 6 bases, with 10 bases between them. The DNA for the CDR3 is TGTGCCAGCAGTGTAAGGGTTCCCGGGGAGCTGTTTTTT. Its translation is CASSVRVPGELFF.

This clonotype was counted at least ten times. The rearrangement links TRBV6-2 or TRBV6-3 to TRBJ2-7; a possible D gene is TRBD2 (5 bases). The V end was cut by 6 bases, the J end by 6 bases, with 21 bases between. This CDR3 contains 15 residues. Germline loops: CDR1 MNHEY, CDR2 SVGEGT. The CDR3 sequence is CASSPGTVVTTEQYF. The CDR3 DNA is TGTGCCAGCAGCCCGGGAACAGTTGTAACTACCGAGCAGTACTTC.

This clonotype was counted many times. The rearrangement links TRBV6-2 or TRBV6-3 to TRBJ2-5; 9 bases agree with TRBD1. CDR1 and CDR2 (germline): MNHEY, SVGEGT. V was pared by 5 bases and J by 0 bases, with 4 bases of the junction left unmatched. The CDR3 runs 15 residues. CDR3 nucleotides: TGTGCCAGCAGTACGGACAGGGGCCACCAAGAGACCCAGTACTTC. As protein: CASSTDRGHQETQYF.

This clonotype was counted at least ten times. The CDR3, as DNA: TGTGCCAGCAGCTTAGGGGGACTACTAACAGAGTACTTC. It codes for CASSLGGLLTEYF. The chain employs TRBV7-8 and TRBJ2-7, with 7 positions matching TRBD2. This CDR3 has 13 residues. Germline V gene data show CDR1 as SGHVS and CDR2 as FQNEAQ. J gave up 11 bases and V 1 base, and 8 bases lay outside the gene matches.

This sequence joins TRBV6-5 and TRBJ1-6, with D possibly being TRBD1 (6 bases). CDR3 length: 15 residues. Germline CDR1 reads MNHEY; CDR2 reads SVGAGI. The ends were cut back, 2 bases at V and 9 bases at J, with 14 bases in the middle. CDR3 sequence (DNA): TGTGCCAGCAGTTACGAAGGGGGTTTCGGTTCACCCCTCCACTTT. Protein sequence: CASSYEGGFGSPLHF.